This entry is about one T cell receptor (beta chain). The antigen this receptor binds is unknown. No base quality values were provided; no much bigger clone lies one nucleotide off. The sample originates from a study of shared clonotypes between healthy human individuals (dated by TCRdb to 2018 to 2020). General notes on the study: The cohort comprised a couple of women and a few men aged 18 to 49 years. Per donor, leukapheresis produced somewhere between about 0.8 and 9 billion PBMCs. Blood TCR repertoires of roughly five healthy adults were deeply sequenced to estimate repertoire size and the extent of clonotype sharing between individuals. Different laboratories and diverse techniques were used to prepare libraries and sequence TCR repertoires, to increase sequencing depth and limit assay-specific biases. Per donor, three plates each were used for CD4 naive and CD4 memory, two for CD8 naive, and one for CD8 memory.

Using the deep immunoSEQ assay, TCR CDR3 regions were amplified from genomic DNA by multiplex PCR. Extracted genomic DNA from each cell subset was spread evenly across all wells of several immunoSEQ 96-well plates, with each plate serving as a replicate. For sorted subsets, about 210 ng of genomic DNA, equivalent to tens of thousands of T cell genomes, went into each replicate PCR. The purified libraries were quantified using a Qubit 3.0 fluorometer, sized with a Bioanalyzer 2100, and then quantified again using the KAPA Library Quantification kit. A separate single-read 150-cycle Illumina NextSeq 550 flow cell was used to sequence each immunoSEQ 96-well plate. In the source study's methods: Because only junctional sequences without quality scores were contained in the immunoSEQ output, filtering matching that applied to full-length reads could not be performed. To assign V/J genes and CDR3, sequences were annotated against IMGT germline references using PyIR, a Python wrapper for IgBLAST v1.9. Reads were removed for weak V/J assignments (E-value above 1e-6), missing CDR3, stop codons, out-of-frame junctions, or ambiguous translated residues. V3J clonotypes were defined by identical inferred V gene, J gene, and CDR3 amino acid sequence. To compute the percentage overlap between repertoires, the number of shared unique clonotypes was divided by the size of the smaller repertoire. Repertoire richness was assessed with RTK rarefaction, the Chao1 estimator, and Recon v2.1 estimates of unobserved clonotypes. For all TCRbeta clonotypes obtained by the gDNA method from a few donors, generation probabilities were computed with OLGA. TCRdb took this table from immuneACCESS and kept in-frame rearrangements with V and J called. Such tables lack part of the clones; where checked against another copy, unresolved V genes explain under half of the gap, and the rest is unexplained. V, J and clone size derive from that table, while D and trimming were established from the DNA sequence. The sample profile shows about 2.3 million clones; around 93% of them were found once. The ten largest make up approximately 0.39% of the sample.

CDR1 is given as SGHTA and CDR2 as FQGNSA, both from the germline V gene. The CDR3 contains 16 residues, cysteine and phenylalanine counted. Only the CDR3 DNA is retained, 48 bases long and in frame from the first base. V gives up 0 bases and J gives up 0 bases, and the segment between their germline ends measures 9 bases. The donors were healthy, HIV-negative adults with no recently reported acute infections or vaccinations. Every donor was a Caucasian adult living in Nashville, Tennessee, USA. CD4+ T cells were enriched by magnetic negative selection; naive cells were then positively selected on CD45RA, and the negative fraction formed the memory subset. After blood collection by leukapheresis, PBMCs were isolated using Ficoll-Histopaque density gradient centrifugation and then cryopreserved in the vapor phase of liquid nitrogen. Analytical flow cytometry was used to check the purity and quantity of every magnetically sorted T cell population. Genomic DNA was isolated from each sorted fraction and quantified by UV absorbance on a Nanodrop 2000c.

Overall results and qualifications from the work: Naive subsets generally had larger estimated clonotype richness than memory subsets did. Rarefaction of sorted-subset datasets indicated incomplete sequencing despite the large sequencing depth. Clonotypes shared by all four sorted-subset donors showed higher generation probabilities than non-shared clonotypes. Because the study included only a small number of donors, the genetic and exposure-history diversity represented was limited. When several donors were compared, the shared fraction of clonotypes was about 5% for naive CD4, around 4% for naive CD8, roughly 2.3% for memory CD4, and under 0.5% for memory CD8. Pairwise subsampling led to the expectation that sequencing depth would affect the degree of clonotype sharing among donors. Sampling was restricted to blood, and TCR repertoires in tissues likely differ from the TCR repertoires found in blood.

The receptor was derived from a young man in good health. Some clones in this sample may be carry-over from other donors' samples. This chain is built from TRBV7-2 and TRBJ2-1, with the identity of the D gene unclear. The material sequenced was naive CD4+ T cells from PBMCs. Sample cell subset or site, as interpreted from the label and publication: CD45RA+ positively selected. The CDR3 amino acid sequence is: CASSLARRPSYNEQFF. Here is the DNA: TGTGCCAGCAGCTTAGCCAGACGACCCTCCTACAATGAGCAGTTCTTC.